Below are 2 T cell receptor beta chains sequenced from a single sample in a study of breast tumors, draining lymph nodes, adjacent tissues. MiXCR, applied by TCRdb to the multiplex PCR reads, yields one record per CDR3 protein. Of tens of thousands of distinct CDR3 sequences in the sample, about 23% were seen once. Sequenced input: breast tumor tissue. These receptors all come from a female donor with breast cancer. Some clones in this sample may be carry-over from other donors' samples.

This clonotype was detected once. This rearrangement joins TRBV28 to TRBJ2-2; 8 positions match TRBD1. CDR3 length: 17 amino acids. V trimming: 1 base; J trimming: 1 base; junction bases outside the gene matches: 5. Germline V gene lookup returns CDR1 MDHEN and CDR2 SYDVKM. CDR3 sequence: CASSLSGGVGNTGELFF. The CDR3 DNA reads TGTGCCAGCAGTTTATCAGGGGGCGTAGGGAACACCGGGGAGCTGTTTTTT.

In this sample, this clonotype turned up a few times. This chain links TRBV9 with TRBJ1-1, with unresolved D. Between the trimmed V and J ends, which lost 4 bases and 4 bases, there was a span of 14 bases. The CDR3 covers 14 residues. Per germline, CDR1 SGDLS and CDR2 YYNGEE. The CDR3 sequence: CASSLLASGTEAFF. In DNA, the CDR3 is TGTGCCAGCAGCCTCTTAGCTTCGGGCACTGAAGCTTTCTTT.